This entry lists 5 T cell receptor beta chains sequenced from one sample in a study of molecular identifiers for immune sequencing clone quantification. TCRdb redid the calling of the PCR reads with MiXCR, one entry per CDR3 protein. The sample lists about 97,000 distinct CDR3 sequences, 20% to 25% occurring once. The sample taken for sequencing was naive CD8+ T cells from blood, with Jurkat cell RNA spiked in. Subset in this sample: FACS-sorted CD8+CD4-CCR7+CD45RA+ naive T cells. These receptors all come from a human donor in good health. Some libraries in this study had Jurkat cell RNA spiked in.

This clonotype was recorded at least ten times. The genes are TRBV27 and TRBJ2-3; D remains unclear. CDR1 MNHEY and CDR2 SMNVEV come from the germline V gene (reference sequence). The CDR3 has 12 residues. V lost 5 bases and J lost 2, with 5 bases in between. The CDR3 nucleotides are TGTGCCAGCAGTACCGTCACAGATACGCAGTATTTT. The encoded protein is CASSTVTDTQYF.

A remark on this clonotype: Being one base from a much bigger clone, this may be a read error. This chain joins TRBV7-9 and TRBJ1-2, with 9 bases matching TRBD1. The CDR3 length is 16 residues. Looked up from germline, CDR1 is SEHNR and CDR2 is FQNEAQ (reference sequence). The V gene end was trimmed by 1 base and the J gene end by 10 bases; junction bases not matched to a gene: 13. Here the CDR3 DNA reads TGTGCCAGCAGCTTAGAAGTCCCCGGGACAGGGCAGGACTACACCTTC. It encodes CASSLEVPGTGQDYTF. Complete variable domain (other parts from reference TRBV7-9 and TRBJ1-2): DTGVSQNPRHKITKRGQNVTFRCDPISEHNRLYWYRQTLGQGPEFLTYFQNEAQLEKSRLLSDRFSAERPKGSFSTLEIQRTEQGDSAMYLCASSLEVPGTGQDYTFGSGTRLTVV.

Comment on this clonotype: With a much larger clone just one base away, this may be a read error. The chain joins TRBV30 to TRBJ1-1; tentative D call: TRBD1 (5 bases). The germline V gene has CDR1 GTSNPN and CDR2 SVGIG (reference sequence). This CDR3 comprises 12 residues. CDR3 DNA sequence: TGTGCCTCCAACCCCACAGGCACTGAAGATTTCTTT. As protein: CASNPTGTEDFF. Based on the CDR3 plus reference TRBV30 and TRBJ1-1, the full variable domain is SQTIHQWPATLVQPVGSPLSLECTVEGTSNPNLYWYRQAAGRGLQLLFYSVGIGQISSEVPQNLSASRPQDRQFILSSKKLLLSDSGFYLCASNPTGTEDFFGQGTRLTVV.

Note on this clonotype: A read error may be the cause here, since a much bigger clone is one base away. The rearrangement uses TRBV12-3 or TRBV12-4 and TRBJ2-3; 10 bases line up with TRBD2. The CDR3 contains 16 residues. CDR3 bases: TGTGCCAGCAGTTTATTTCTAGCGGGGGACACAGATACGCGGTATTTT. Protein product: CASSLFLAGDTDTRYF.

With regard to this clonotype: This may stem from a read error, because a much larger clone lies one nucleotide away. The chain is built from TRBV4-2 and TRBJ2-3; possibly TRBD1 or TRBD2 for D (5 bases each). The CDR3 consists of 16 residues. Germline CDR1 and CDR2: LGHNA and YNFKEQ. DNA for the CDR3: TGTGCCCGCAGCCCAGCCCCCAGGGACGTGCTGGATACGCAGTATTTT. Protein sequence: CARSPAPRDVLDTQYF.